The clone carrying this TCR beta chain was seen a handful of times. This specimen belongs to a study of molecular identifiers for immune sequencing clone quantification. TCRdb reanalysed the PCR reads using MiXCR and keeps one entry per CDR3 protein. There are 63,000 or so distinct CDR3 sequences in the sample; roughly 17% occur only once, and approximately 1.5% lies in the top ten. The CDR3 is made up of 13 amino acids. Every naive CD8 library was made from between roughly 17,000 and 1,100,000 sorted cells with 10%, 30% or 50% RNA. As CD8+CD4-CCR7+CD45RA+ cells, naive CD8 T cells were sorted. This chain joins TRBV3-2 and TRBJ2-7; no DNA check was done on the table's D call, TRBD2. TRBV3-2 is a listed pseudogene. Sequenced input: naive CD8+ T cells from blood, with Jurkat cell RNA spiked in. Subset of the sample: FACS-sorted CD8+CD4-CCR7+CD45RA+ naive T cells. This TCR came from a human donor in good health. Some libraries in this study had Jurkat cell RNA spiked in. CDR3 region: CASIPDFTYEQYF. As DNA, the CDR3 is TGTGCCAGCATCCCGGACTTCACCTACGAGCAGTACTTC.